These 14 T cell receptor beta chains originate from one sample sequenced in a study of response to subunit inactivated influenza vaccine. TCRdb recomputed calls from the RT-PCR reads with MiXCR, one row per CDR3 protein. Of about 780,000 distinct CDR3 sequences listed, approximately 17% were seen once; the top ten hold roughly 10%. Sequencing was performed on PBMCs from blood, taken 4 to 6 days after vaccination. The source of these receptors is a man aged 45-65 years who received an inactivated influenza vaccine.

The chain carries TRBV5-1 and TRBJ2-7; possible D gene TRBD1, 6 bases. From germline, CDR1 is SGHRS and CDR2 YFSETQ. The CDR3 has 16 amino acids. The germline V and J ends were trimmed by 0 bases and 0 bases, with 13 bases remaining between them. CDR3 amino acids: CASSLAGDTLSYEQYF. The CDR3 nucleotides read TGCGCCAGCAGCTTGGCCGGGGACACCCTCTCCTACGAGCAGTACTTC.

This clonotype has only a few counts. The rearrangement joins TRBV7-2 to TRBJ2-2, with a possible D match to TRBD1 (5 bases). The CDR3 is 12 amino acids. From germline, CDR1 is SGHTA and CDR2 FQGNSA. V gave up 5 bases and J gave up 15 bases, with 16 bases separating them. CDR3 sequence reads: CASSPGLSGVFF. Here the CDR3 DNA reads TGTGCCAGCAGCCCAGGGTTGAGTGGGGTGTTTTTT.

This clonotype was seen more than once but under ten times. The gene calls are TRBV28 and TRBJ2-1, with TRBD2 matching 10 bases. The CDR3 is made up of 16 amino acids. V dropped 6 bases and J dropped 5; count of bases not matched to a gene: 10. The V gene's germline CDR1 is MDHEN and CDR2 SYDVKM. CDR3: CASSISPSGRDNEQFF. The CDR3 nucleotides are TGTGCCAGCAGCATCTCCCCAAGCGGGAGGGACAATGAGCAGTTCTTC.

The gene calls are TRBV24-1 and TRBJ2-2; D assignment may be TRBD1 or TRBD2 (7 bases each). In germline, CDR1 is KGHDR, CDR2 SFDVKD. Trimming shortened V by 4 bases and J by 3 bases, and 23 bases separated the two germline ends. The CDR3 contains 19 residues. The CDR3 DNA sequence: TGTGCCACCAGTGACGTGAACCCACGAGCGGGACAGTACACCGGGGAGCTGTTTTTT. It specifies CATSDVNPRAGQYTGELFF.

The chain has TRBV28 and TRBJ2-7; D is possibly TRBD2 (7 bases). This CDR3 is built from 15 residues. The germline V gene encodes CDR1 MDHEN and CDR2 SYDVKM. V was cut by 3 bases and J by 0 bases, with 12 bases left in between. This CDR3 is CASSFMGGASYEQYF. CDR3 DNA: TGTGCCAGCAGTTTTATGGGGGGGGCCTCCTACGAGCAGTACTTC. The entire variable domain, with the rest obtained from reference TRBV28 and TRBJ2-7, is as follows: DVKVTQSSRYLVKRTGEKVFLECVQDMDHENMFWYRQDPGLGLRLIYFSYDVKMKEKGDIPEGYSVSREKKERFSLILESASTNQTSMYLCASSFMGGASYEQYFGPGTRLTVT.

This clonotype was observed a handful of times. CDR3 DNA: TGCGCCAGCAGCTTAGCTGGCTTAATCAATGAGCAGTTCTTC. Amino acids: CASSLAGLINEQFF. J is TRBJ2-1 and V is TRBV5-1; D is undetermined. The germline V gene encodes CDR1 SGHRS and CDR2 YFSETQ. The V end was cut by 2 bases, the J end by 6 bases, with 12 bases between. The CDR3 consists of 14 residues.

A few counts support this clonotype. The chain is built from TRBV7-9 and TRBJ2-3; 9 positions match TRBD1. There are 15 residues in the CDR3. Germline V gene sequence: CDR1 SEHNR, CDR2 FQNEAQ (reference sequence). Trimming cost V 4 bases and J 2 bases; bases outside gene matches: 4. CDR3 sequence reads: CASSSGQGTTDTQYF. The CDR3 DNA reads TGTGCCAGCAGCTCAGGACAGGGGACCACAGATACGCAGTATTTT.

V usage is TRBV9 and J usage is TRBJ1-2; D is perhaps TRBD1 (5 bases). The CDR3 is 14 amino acids. V was shortened by 0 bases and J by 7 bases, with 13 bases between the two germline ends. Germline CDR1 is SGDLS and CDR2 is YYNGEE. DNA of the CDR3: TGTGCCAGCAGCGTAGATGTCGCAGGGTCTGGCTACACCTTC. The encoded protein is CASSVDVAGSGYTF.

The chain employs TRBV7-2 and TRBJ2-1, with TRBD1 identical over 7 bases. There are 13 residues in the CDR3. The germline CDR1 and CDR2 sequences are SGHTA and FQGNSA. The trim removed 3 bases at V and 10 bases at J, leaving 6 bases unmatched. CDR3 protein: CASSLTATGEQFF. The CDR3, as DNA: TGTGCCAGCAGCTTGACAGCGACAGGGGAGCAGTTCTTC.

The sample holds a few counts of this clonotype. The rearrangement links TRBV12-3 or TRBV12-4 to TRBJ2-5, with a possible D match to TRBD2 (5 bases). This CDR3 region has 14 residues. The V end lost 6 bases, the J end lost 5 bases, and 16 bases lay between the germline ends. In DNA form, the CDR3 reads TGTGCCAGCAGCCCGGAAGAAAGCGGCGAGACCCAGTACTTC. This translates into CASSPEESGETQYF.

The chain carries TRBV5-1 and TRBJ2-4, with D possibly being TRBD2 (5 bases). The CDR3 length is 15 residues. CDR1 is SGHRS and CDR2 is YFSETQ in the germline V gene. The V and J ends lost 7 bases and 1 base respectively, with 15 bases between them. The CDR3 nucleotides read TGCGCCAGCCGAGGGCCGTTGGGGGCCAAAAACATTCAGTACTTC. Its translation is CASRGPLGAKNIQYF.

The chain uses TRBV5-6 and TRBJ2-1, with 10 bases identical to TRBD2. Germline trimming cut 0 bases from V and 7 bases from J; bases unmatched to any gene: 7. Germline CDR1 and CDR2: SGHDT and YYEEEE. The CDR3 contains 16 residues. In DNA form, the CDR3 reads TGTGCCAGCAGCTTGGTTCCGACTAGCGGGCATAATGAGCAGTTCTTC. Amino acid sequence: CASSLVPTSGHNEQFF.

CDR3: CASSPRLGAGGYTF. CDR3 in DNA: TGTGCCAGCAGCCCCCGCTTAGGGGCGGGAGGCTACACCTTC. The chain employs TRBV5-8 and TRBJ1-2; D is possibly TRBD1 (5 bases). The germline V gene encodes CDR1 SGHTS and CDR2 YDEGEE. V was pared by 4 bases and J by 8 bases, with 18 bases between. CDR3 length: 14 amino acids.

CDR3 nucleotides: TGTGCCAGCAGCCCCTTCCTTATTATAGATACGCAGTATTTT. This sequence encodes CASSPFLIIDTQYF. The chain couples TRBV7-9 to TRBJ2-3; no clear D. The ends were cut back, 5 bases at V and 5 bases at J, with 14 bases in the middle. Germline loops: CDR1 SEHNR, CDR2 FQNEAQ (reference sequence). CDR3 length: 14 residues.